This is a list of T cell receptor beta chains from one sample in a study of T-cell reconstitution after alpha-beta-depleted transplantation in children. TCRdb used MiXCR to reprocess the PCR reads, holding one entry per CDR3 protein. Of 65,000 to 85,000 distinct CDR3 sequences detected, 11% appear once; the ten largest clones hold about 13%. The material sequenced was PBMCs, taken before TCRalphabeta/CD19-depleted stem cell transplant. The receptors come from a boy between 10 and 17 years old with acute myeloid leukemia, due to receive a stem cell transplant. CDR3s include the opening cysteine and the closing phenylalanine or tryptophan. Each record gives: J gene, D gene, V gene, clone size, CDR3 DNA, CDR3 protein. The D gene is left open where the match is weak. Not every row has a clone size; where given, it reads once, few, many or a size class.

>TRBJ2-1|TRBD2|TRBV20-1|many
TGCAGTGCTAGGTCGGGACTAGCGGGGGGTTTCAATGAGCAGTTCTTC
CSARSGLAGGFNEQFF
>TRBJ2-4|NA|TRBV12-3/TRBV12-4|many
TGTGCCAGCAGTTTAGAATTGGCGGCCCAAGCCAAAAACATTCAGTACTTC
CASSLELAAQAKNIQYF
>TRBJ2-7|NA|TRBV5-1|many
TGCGCCAGCAGCTTACAAGCACATACCTACGAGCAGTACTTC
CASSLQAHTYEQYF
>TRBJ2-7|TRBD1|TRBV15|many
TGTGCCACCAGCTTCGACAGGGCCTACGAGCAGTACTTC
CATSFDRAYEQYF
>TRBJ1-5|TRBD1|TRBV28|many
TGTGCCAGCAGTTTACTAGGGCCCGGGACAGGGGGCAATCAGCCCCAGCATTTT
CASSLLGPGTGGNQPQHF
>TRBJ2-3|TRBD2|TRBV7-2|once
TGTACCAGCAGTCGGGGGGTCGGGGAAGATACGCAGTATTTT
CTSSRGVGEDTQYF
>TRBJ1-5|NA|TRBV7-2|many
TGTGCCAGCAGCCCCCTTTGGGGGGAGGGTATGGGCAATCAGCCCCAGCATTTT
CASSPLWGEGMGNQPQHF
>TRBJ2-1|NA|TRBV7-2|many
TGTGCCAGCAGCTTAGTAGGGGGGGCAGTATCGGATGAGCAGTTCTTC
CASSLVGGAVSDEQFF
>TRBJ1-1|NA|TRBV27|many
TGTGCCAGCAGTTTTCGGGCGGATTTGAACACTGAAGCTTTCTTT
CASSFRADLNTEAFF
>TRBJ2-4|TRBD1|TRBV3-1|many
TGTGCCAGCAGCCATCCACCGGGACAGGGGGCGCAGAACATTCAGTACTTC
CASSHPPGQGAQNIQYF
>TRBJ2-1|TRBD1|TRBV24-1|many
TGTGCCACCAGTGACCCTGGGACAGCTAAAAGCTCCTACAATGAGCAGTTCTTC
CATSDPGTAKSSYNEQFF
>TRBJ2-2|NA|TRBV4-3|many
TGCGCCAGCAGCCAAGATAGGAGTGCCGGGGAGCTGTTTTTT
CASSQDRSAGELFF
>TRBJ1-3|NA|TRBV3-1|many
TGTGCCAGCTCCCCCTCCGGGACCACCATATATTTT
CASSPSGTTIYF
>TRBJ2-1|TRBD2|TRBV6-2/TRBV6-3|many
TGTGCCAGCAGGTGGACTAGCGGGTACAATGAGCAGTTCTTC
CASRWTSGYNEQFF
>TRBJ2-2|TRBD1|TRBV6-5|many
TGTGCCAGCAGTTACCCTCAGGGGGCTACCGGGGAGCTGTTTTTT
CASSYPQGATGELFF
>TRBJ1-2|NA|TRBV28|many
TGTGCCACCGGTACAGTGACTAACTATGGCTACACCTTC
CATGTVTNYGYTF
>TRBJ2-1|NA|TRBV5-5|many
TGTGCCAGCAGCCCCAGGGGACTGGGCAATGAGCAGTTCTTC
CASSPRGLGNEQFF
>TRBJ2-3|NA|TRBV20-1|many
TGCAGTGCTAGAGCGACCCAGGCAGATACGCAGTATTTT
CSARATQADTQYF
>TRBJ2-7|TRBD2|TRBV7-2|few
TGTGCCAGCAGCTTAGATGCTAGCGGGGCCGCCTACGAGCAGTACTTC
CASSLDASGAAYEQYF
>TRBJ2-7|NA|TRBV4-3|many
TGCGCCAGCAGCCAAGATTACGAGCAGTACTTC
CASSQDYEQYF
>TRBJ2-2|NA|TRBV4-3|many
TGCGCCAGCAGCCAAGTGAGGAGCGGCTCCGGGGAGCTGTTTTTT
CASSQVRSGSGELFF
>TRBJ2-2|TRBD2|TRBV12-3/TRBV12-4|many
TGTGCCAGCAGTCCAATGACTAGCGGGGCTCACGGGGAGCTGTTTTTT
CASSPMTSGAHGELFF
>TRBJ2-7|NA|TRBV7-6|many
TGTGCCAGCAGCTATGTACCGGGGCCAAGCTCCTACGAGCAGTACTTC
CASSYVPGPSSYEQYF
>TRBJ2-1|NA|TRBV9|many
TGTGCCAGCAGCGCCGGGGACTTGGATGAGCAGTTCTTC
CASSAGDLDEQFF
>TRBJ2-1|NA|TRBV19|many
TGTGCCAGTAGTATAGAAGCGGCCGACAATGAGCAGTTCTTC
CASSIEAADNEQFF
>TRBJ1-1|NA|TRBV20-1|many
TGCAGTGCCAGTCGGGGGCCCACCCCTCCGAACACTGAAGCTTTCTTT
CSASRGPTPPNTEAFF
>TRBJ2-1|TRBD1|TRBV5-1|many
TGCGCCAGCAGCCCTAACCGGGACAGGGTGTTCAATGAGCAGTTCTTC
CASSPNRDRVFNEQFF
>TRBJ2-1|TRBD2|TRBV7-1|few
TGTGCCAGCAGCTCCCCGTCGGAACCGGGACTAGCGGATCGCAGCTCCTACAATGAGCAGTTCTTC
CASSSPSEPGLADRSSYNEQFF
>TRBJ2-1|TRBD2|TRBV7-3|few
TGTGCCAGCAGCCATATGACTAGCGGGAGACACAATGAGCAGTTCTTC
CASSHMTSGRHNEQFF
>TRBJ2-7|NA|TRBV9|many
TGTGCCAGCAGCCTTGCCCCAAACTACGAGCAGTACTTC
CASSLAPNYEQYF
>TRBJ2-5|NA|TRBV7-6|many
TGTGCCAGCAGCCTATTTACCGGGGAGGAGACCCAGTACTTC
CASSLFTGEETQYF
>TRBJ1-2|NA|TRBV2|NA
TGTGCCAGCAGTGAACGAGGCGGACCCTATGGCTACACCTTC
CASSERGGPYGYTF
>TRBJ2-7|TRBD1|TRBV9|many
TGTGCCAGCAGCCCTGGACAGGGGGCTTACGAGCAGTACTTC
CASSPGQGAYEQYF
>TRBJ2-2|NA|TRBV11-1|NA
TGTGCCAGCAGCTTAGGGACTTTCCCCGGGGAGCTGTTTTTT
CASSLGTFPGELFF
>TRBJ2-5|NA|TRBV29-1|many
TGCAGCGTTGCTTCGGGGTCGGGGTTGGCAGAGACCCAGTACTTC
CSVASGSGLAETQYF
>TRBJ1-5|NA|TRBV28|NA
TGTGCCAGCAGTTTATGGGGACTTAATCAGCCCCAGCATTTT
CASSLWGLNQPQHF
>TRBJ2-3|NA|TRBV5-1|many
TGCGCCAGCAGCACCCCGTCGGCCTGGCGGACCACAGATACGCAGTATTTT
CASSTPSAWRTTDTQYF
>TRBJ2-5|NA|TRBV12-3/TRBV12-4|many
TGTGCCAGCAGTTTCCTTCGGGGGAAACAAGAGACCCAGTACTTC
CASSFLRGKQETQYF
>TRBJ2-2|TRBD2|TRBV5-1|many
TGCGCCAGCAGGCCGAGCGGGAGCAAGGACGGGGAGCTGTTTTTT
CASRPSGSKDGELFF
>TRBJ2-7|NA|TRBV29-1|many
TGCAGCGTTGGGGGGGGGAGACAGGAGGTCTACGAGCAGTACTTC
CSVGGGRQEVYEQYF
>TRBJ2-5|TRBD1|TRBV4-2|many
TGTGCCAGCAGCACTCTACCGGGACAGTCAGAGACCCAGTACTTC
CASSTLPGQSETQYF
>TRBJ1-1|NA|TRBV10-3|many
TGTGCCATCAGAACACTCCCCAACACTGAAGCTTTCTTT
CAIRTLPNTEAFF
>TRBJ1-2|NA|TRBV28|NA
TGTGCCATGAGCCCCGGGGACCTGGGACGCTATGGCTACACCTTC
CAMSPGDLGRYGYTF
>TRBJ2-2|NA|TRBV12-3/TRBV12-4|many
TGTGCCAGCAGTAAGGGGACATCTAACACCGGGGAGCTGTTTTTT
CASSKGTSNTGELFF
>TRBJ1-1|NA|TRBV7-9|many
TGTGCCAGCAGCCCAGTTTCGAACACTGAAGCTTTCTTT
CASSPVSNTEAFF
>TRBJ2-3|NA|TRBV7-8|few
TGTGCCAGCAGAAACCTCAGGACTACTCGAAGTACGCAGTATTTT
CASRNLRTTRSTQYF
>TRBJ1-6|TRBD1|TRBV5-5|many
TGTGCCAGCAGCGGGACGACAGGGGTCAATTCACCCCTCCACTTT
CASSGTTGVNSPLHF
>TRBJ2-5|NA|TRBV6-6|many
TGTGCCAGCAGTTACTCCCTTACGGAGACCCAGTACTTC
CASSYSLTETQYF
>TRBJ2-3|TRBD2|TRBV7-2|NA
TGTGCCAGCAGTACCGGGACTAGCGGTTACGGCACAGATACGCAGTATTTT
CASSTGTSGYGTDTQYF
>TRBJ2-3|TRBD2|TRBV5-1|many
TGCGCCAGCAGCTTGGACAGTGCTCGGACTAGCGGGAGGGAGACGCAGTATTTT
CASSLDSARTSGRETQYF
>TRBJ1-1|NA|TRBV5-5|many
TGTGCCAGCAGCTTAGGGGACATCACTGAAGCTTTCTTT
CASSLGDITEAFF
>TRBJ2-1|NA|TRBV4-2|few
TGTGCCAGCAGCCAAGATCCTTTCACAGGGGGGGTCTTGAGGCATGAGCAGTTCTTC
CASSQDPFTGGVLRHEQFF
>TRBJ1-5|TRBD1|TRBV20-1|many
TGCAGTGCCCGGACAGGGCCCTCCCCTCAGCCCCAGCATTTT
CSARTGPSPQPQHF
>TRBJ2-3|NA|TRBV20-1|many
TGCAGTGCTAGAGACGGGATGAGGCCGAGCACAGATACGCAGTATTTT
CSARDGMRPSTDTQYF